Below, one TCR beta chain is given with its context. Its specificity is unknown. The sorted Tregs were CD4+CD25+CD127-/low cells. Whole-study findings and limits: In terms of TCR gene usage, tumor memory CD4+ T cells clustered together with blood and lymph node memory CD4+ cells, as well as with lymph node naive CD4+ cells.

Unmatched junction bases numbered 1, after V lost 6 bases and J lost 1 base. Germline V lookup: CDR1 SGHVS, CDR2 FQNEAQ. This CDR3 comprises 16 residues. Semi-nested PCR with Nested Universal Primer A followed constant-region reverse priming of full-length variable regions. A single record per CDR3 protein comes from TCRdb applying MiXCR to the 5' RACE reads. This sample has approximately 50,000 distinct CDR3 sequences; roughly 28% occur once, and the top ten carry 2% to 2.5%. Material for sequencing was tumor-infiltrating Tregs sorted from the breast tumor. This receptor was obtained from a female donor with breast cancer. The chain joins TRBV7-8 to TRBJ2-1, with 15 bases aligning to TRBD2. CDR3: CASRGLAGGSYNEQFF. The CDR3 DNA reads TGTGCCAGCAGGGGACTAGCGGGAGGTTCCTACAATGAGCAGTTCTTC.